Following are 26 T cell receptor beta chains from one sample sequenced in a study of patients and donors after allogeneic stem cell transplantation. TCRdb itself ran the RT-PCR reads through MiXCR, one entry per CDR3 protein. The repertoire holds about 960,000 distinct CDR3 sequences, with 15% to 20% as singletons. The sample was blood, either unsorted or a sorted T cell fraction (not recorded which). The receptors originated from a human donor who was either an allogeneic HSCT recipient or a stem cell or donor lymphocyte infusion donor (not recorded which). It is not recorded whose cells these are; they may come from a transplant donor.

This clonotype was observed a few times. The rearrangement joins TRBV7-9 to TRBJ2-7, with D hard to call. V dropped 2 bases and J dropped 3 bases, with 14 bases sitting between them. Germline CDR1 is SEHNR and CDR2 is FQNEAQ (reference sequence). The CDR3 extends over 15 amino acids. This chain's CDR3 is CASSLTLGLNYEQYF. In DNA form, the CDR3 reads TGTGCCAGCAGCTTAACTCTGGGGTTGAACTACGAGCAGTACTTC.

The rearrangement links TRBV2 to TRBJ1-2; weak D call: TRBD1 (5 bases). The length of the CDR3 is 15 residues. Germline-derived CDR1 and CDR2 are SNHLY and FYNNEI. The V and J ends lost 3 bases and 2 bases respectively, with 13 bases between them. The CDR3 DNA reads as TGTGCCAGCAGTGACCTGGGGGGTCCCAACTATGGCTACACCTTC. Encoded protein: CASSDLGGPNYGYTF.

This clonotype was counted a few times. The chain carries TRBV28 and TRBJ2-7; 11 bases align to TRBD2. Germline loops: CDR1 MDHEN, CDR2 SYDVKM. V was clipped by 4 bases and J by 3 bases; unmatched bases: 8. This CDR3 is built from 16 residues. CDR3 protein: CASSWRLAGPHYEQYF. In DNA, the CDR3 is TGTGCCAGCAGTTGGCGACTAGCGGGGCCTCACTACGAGCAGTACTTC.

CDR3 DNA: TGTGCCAGCAGCCACGACAGGGACTTGAGCTCCTACAATGAGCAGTTCTTC. It specifies CASSHDRDLSSYNEQFF. V is TRBV4-2 and J is TRBJ2-1; TRBD1 is a possible D gene (7 bases). The CDR3 length is 17 residues. The V gene's germline CDR1 is LGHNA and CDR2 YNFKEQ. Trimming took off 3 bases at V and 0 bases at J, with 15 bases between the two ends.

V and J are TRBV29-1 and TRBJ2-5; D tentatively fits TRBD1 or TRBD2 (5 bases each). The V gene lost 6 bases and the J gene lost 2 bases, with 16 bases spanning the gap. Germline assignment: CDR1 SQVTM and CDR2 ANQGSEA. The CDR3 extends over 14 amino acids. For the CDR3, the DNA is TGCAGCGTCCCACGGGGACGGTCACAAGAGACCCAGTACTTC. It specifies CSVPRGRSQETQYF.

The chain combines TRBV20-1 with TRBJ1-2; 10 bases agree with TRBD1. The V segment lost 2 bases and the J segment 7 bases; nucleotides outside the gene matches: 13. Germline V gene data show CDR1 as DFQATT and CDR2 as SNEGSKA (reference sequence). This CDR3 comprises 16 residues. This CDR3 reads CSARRYRDRGEGGYTF. CDR3 DNA sequence: TGCAGTGCTAGACGGTACCGGGACAGGGGAGAGGGTGGCTACACCTTC.

The chain links TRBV29-1 to TRBJ2-3; D gene ambiguous. With 2 bases removed from V and 1 base from J, the gap between germline ends came to 7 bases. The CDR3 contains 13 residues. Per germline, CDR1 SQVTM and CDR2 ANQGSEA. CDR3 sequence reads: CSVETPGTDTQYF. The CDR3 DNA sequence: TGCAGCGTTGAAACCCCCGGCACAGATACGCAGTATTTT.

The CDR3 loop is CASATGTGSYEQYF. The DNA of the CDR3 is TGTGCCAGCGCTACCGGGACAGGGTCCTACGAGCAGTACTTC. The chain recombines TRBV2 with TRBJ2-7; 9 bases map to TRBD1. CDR1 and CDR2 (germline): SNHLY, FYNNEI. V was clipped by 8 bases and J by 1 base; unmatched bases: 6. The CDR3 has 14 residues.

This clonotype was observed a few times. The chain couples TRBV29-1 to TRBJ1-1; D not certain. V was trimmed by 6 bases and J by 1 base, leaving 6 bases between them. The CDR3 is made up of 11 amino acids. Germline CDR1 and CDR2: SQVTM and ANQGSEA. The CDR3 here is CSVPQNTEAFF. The CDR3 region has the DNA TGCAGCGTCCCCCAGAACACTGAAGCTTTCTTT.

The V call is TRBV7-9, the J call TRBJ2-7; D remains ambiguous. The CDR3 is 14 residues long. V lost 2 bases to trimming and J lost 2 bases, with 10 bases between them. The germline V gene has CDR1 SEHNR and CDR2 FQNEAQ (reference sequence). The CDR3 coding sequence is TGTGCCAGCAGCTTAATGGGGTCAACCTACGAGCAGTACTTC. It is translated as CASSLMGSTYEQYF.

This chain joins TRBV27 and TRBJ1-1; D unresolved. Germline V gene lookup returns CDR1 MNHEY and CDR2 SMNVEV (reference sequence). V was shortened by 4 bases and J by 7 bases, with 13 bases between the two germline ends. The CDR3 is 13 residues long. CDR3 loop: CASSYGTVHEAFF. The CDR3 DNA is TGTGCCAGCAGTTACGGTACAGTTCATGAAGCTTTCTTT.

Ten or more counts support this clonotype. The chain joins TRBV5-1 to TRBJ2-2; no clear D gene. CDR1 and CDR2 (germline): SGHRS, YFSETQ. This CDR3 is 13 amino acids long. With 0 bases removed from V and 6 bases from J, the gap between germline ends came to 6 bases. This CDR3 is CASSLEVAGELFF. CDR3 nucleotides: TGCGCCAGCAGCTTGGAGGTAGCCGGGGAGCTGTTTTTT.

This clonotype was counted once. The rearrangement joins TRBV5-1 to TRBJ1-4; 10 bases fit TRBD1. Trimming at V came to 3 bases and at J to 4 bases, leaving 6 bases not matched to a gene. Germline CDR1 SGHRS, CDR2 YFSETQ. The CDR3 sequence is 16 residues long. The CDR3, as DNA: TGCGCCAGCAGCTCAGACAGGGGGCCAGGTAATGAAAAACTGTTTTTT. This codes for CASSSDRGPGNEKLFF.

The chain joins TRBV18 to TRBJ2-7, with TRBD1 matching over 8 bases. This CDR3 contains 15 residues. CDR1 and CDR2 (germline): KGHSH, LQKENI. Trimming cost V 2 bases and J 3 bases; bases outside gene matches: 6. The CDR3 DNA reads TGTGCCAGCTCACCAAAATGGACAGGGAGCTACGAGCAGTACTTC. It codes for CASSPKWTGSYEQYF.

This clonotype appeared a few times. V gene TRBV6-9 combines with J gene TRBJ1-4, with D uncertain. The length of the CDR3 is 17 residues. Trimming pared 2 bases from V and 4 bases from J, leaving 17 bases between. Germline CDR1 and CDR2: MNHGY and SVAAGI. The CDR3 is CASSYPTVVVINEKLFF. CDR3 in DNA: TGTGCCAGCAGTTATCCTACAGTGGTTGTGATTAATGAAAAACTGTTTTTT.

This clonotype was recorded at least ten times. The V gene is TRBV10-3, the J gene TRBJ1-3, with unresolved D. Germline V gives CDR1 ENHRY, CDR2 SYGVKD. V lost 4 bases, J lost 0 bases, and 16 bases lay in between. The length of the CDR3 is 17 residues. The CDR3 region is CAISGNLGRYSGNTIYF. CDR3 in DNA: TGTGCCATCAGTGGGAACTTAGGACGTTACTCTGGAAACACCATATATTTT.

The chain combines TRBV27 with TRBJ1-6; D possibly corresponds to TRBD1 (5 bases). V dropped 2 bases and J dropped 10 bases, with 15 bases sitting between them. This CDR3 is built from 15 residues. Germline assignment: CDR1 MNHEY and CDR2 SMNVEV (reference sequence). The CDR3: CASSLDGGFGSPLHF. DNA of the CDR3: TGTGCCAGCAGTTTAGACGGGGGGTTTGGGTCACCCCTCCACTTT.

This clonotype has more than one count but fewer than ten. The rearrangement uses TRBV5-1 and TRBJ1-1; D gene unclear. The CDR3 is made up of 13 amino acids. Trimming cost V 0 bases and J 6 bases, with 9 bases left between them. The germline CDR1 and CDR2 sequences are SGHRS and YFSETQ. The CDR3 region has the DNA TGCGCCAGCAGCTTGGCGGGGTTTTCTGAAGCTTTCTTT. This codes for CASSLAGFSEAFF.

The chain has TRBV2 and TRBJ1-2; D uncertain. Germline V gene sequence: CDR1 SNHLY, CDR2 FYNNEI. Trimming took 2 bases from V and 10 from J, leaving 11 bases between them. This CDR3 spans 12 amino acids. The CDR3 spells CASSESGDFYTF. The DNA for the CDR3 is TGTGCCAGCAGTGAATCAGGCGATTTCTACACCTTC. Variable domain in full (rest from reference TRBV2 and TRBJ1-2): EPEVTQTPSHQVTQMGQEVILRCVPISNHLYFYWYRQILGQKVEFLVSFYNNEISEKSEIFDDQFSVERPDGSNFTLKIRSTKLEDSAMYFCASSESGDFYTFGSGTRLTVV.

In this sample, this clonotype turned up a few times. V usage is TRBV5-1 and J usage is TRBJ1-1; D not certain. There are 14 residues in the CDR3. CDR1 SGHRS and CDR2 YFSETQ come from the germline V gene. V was trimmed by 6 bases and J by 1 base, leaving 13 bases between them. The CDR3 nucleotides read TGCGCCAGCACCCTGGACTCCCAGAACACTGAAGCTTTCTTT. Its translation is CASTLDSQNTEAFF.

CDR3 sequence (DNA): TGTGCCAGCAGGCGGACAGGGACTAACTATGGCTACACCTTC. It is translated as CASRRTGTNYGYTF. This chain uses TRBV27 with TRBJ1-2; 8 nucleotides agree with TRBD1. This CDR3 has 14 amino acids. Losses at the gene ends were 6 bases for V and 0 bases for J; bases not matched to a gene: 3. Germline CDR1 MNHEY, CDR2 SMNVEV (reference sequence).

In this sample, this clonotype turned up many times. This chain joins TRBV6-2 or TRBV6-3 and TRBJ2-5; D remains unclear. The CDR3 runs to 15 residues. V was trimmed by 0 bases and J by 2 bases, leaving 10 bases between them. From germline, CDR1 is MNHEY and CDR2 SVGEGT. As DNA, the CDR3 is TGTGCCAGCAGTTACTCAGGCAGAGTTCAAGAGACCCAGTACTTC. As protein: CASSYSGRVQETQYF.

This clonotype was observed a handful of times. Written as DNA, the CDR3 is TGTGCCAGCAGCCTAACGGGGGGACTAGCGGGAGTAACAGATACGCAGTATTTT. Its protein is CASSLTGGLAGVTDTQYF. The V call is TRBV11-2, the J call TRBJ2-3, with 14 bases fitting TRBD2. Per germline, CDR1 SGHAT and CDR2 FQNNGV. The CDR3 consists of 18 residues. With V trimmed by 5 bases and J by 3 bases, 10 bases remained unmatched. Drawing the rest from reference TRBV11-2 and TRBJ2-3, the complete variable domain is EAGVAQSPRYKIIEKRQSVAFWCNPISGHATLYWYQQILGQGPKLLIQFQNNGVVDDSQLPKDRFSAERLKGVDSTLKIQPAKLEDSAVYLCASSLTGGLAGVTDTQYFGPGTRLTVL.

This clonotype was counted ten times or more. V is TRBV5-1 and J is TRBJ1-1; D not resolved. V was trimmed by 5 bases and J by 3 bases, leaving 11 bases between them. The germline gives CDR1 SGHRS, CDR2 YFSETQ. This CDR3 spans 13 amino acids. The CDR3 sequence: CASRVIQDTEAFF. The CDR3 bases are TGCGCCAGCAGAGTAATCCAGGACACTGAAGCTTTCTTT.

This clonotype was recorded a few times. The V gene is TRBV20-1, the J gene TRBJ1-5; D remains unclear. The CDR3 has 13 amino acids. Trimming pared 3 bases from V and 4 bases from J, leaving 10 bases between. Germline V gene lookup returns CDR1 DFQATT and CDR2 SNEGSKA (reference sequence). The CDR3 loop is CSARADPNQPQHF. In DNA form, the CDR3 reads TGCAGTGCTAGGGCCGACCCGAATCAGCCCCAGCATTTT.

Only a few counts were recorded for this clonotype. This sequence joins TRBV9 and TRBJ2-7; D is possibly TRBD2 (7 bases). Trimming shortened V by 0 bases and J by 0 bases, and 13 bases separated the two germline ends. The CDR3 extends over 16 amino acids. Germline-derived CDR1 and CDR2 are SGDLS and YYNGEE. The CDR3 region is CASSVVGGAASYEQYF. The CDR3 DNA reads TGTGCCAGCAGCGTAGTGGGGGGGGCGGCCTCCTACGAGCAGTACTTC.